The 31 T cell receptor beta chains reported below all come from one sample, sequenced in a study of cytomegalovirus exposure and HLA in healthy donors (dated by TCRdb to about 2017). Library preparation used the immunoSEQ multiplex PCR assay. A mixture of 60 forward primers for TCR Vbeta segments and 13 reverse primers for TCR Jbeta segments was used in the multiplex PCR. TCRdb carries this immuneACCESS record with in-frame sequences only. Its versions omit some clonotypes, under half of them owing to an unresolved V gene in the studies checked, with the rest unexplained. The sample contains about 140,000 clones, around 84% of them found a single time. 2% to 2.5% of the sample goes to the ten largest clones. The sample comprised PBMCs. Every receptor here comes from a man aged 50 to 59 in good health and CMV-seronegative.

J is TRBJ1-3 and V is TRBV19; TRBD1 is a possible D gene (5 bases). Germline values: CDR1 LNHDA, CDR2 SQIVND (reference sequence). V lost 4 bases, J lost 4 bases, and 20 bases lay in between. The CDR3 is made up of 17 amino acids. DNA of the CDR3: TGTGCCAGTAGTACGGGACTACGAGGCGCAATCGGAAACACCATATATTTT. Encoded protein: CASSTGLRGAIGNTIYF.

The sample holds a few counts of this clone. The chain couples TRBV7-9 to TRBJ1-5; D perhaps matches TRBD1 (5 bases). The CDR3 contains 12 residues. V lost 8 bases and J 5 bases, leaving 10 bases between the germline ends. CDR1 is SEHNR and CDR2 is FQNEAQ in the germline V gene (reference sequence). DNA of the CDR3: TGTGCCAGCGCCGGGGGGGATCAGCCCCAGCATTTT. Translation: CASAGGDQPQHF. The full variable domain, rest sourced from reference TRBV7-9 and TRBJ1-5, is DTGVSQNPRHKITKRGQNVTFRCDPISEHNRLYWYRQTLGQGPEFLTYFQNEAQLEKSRLLSDRFSAERPKGSFSTLEIQRTEQGDSAMYLCASAGGDQPQHFGDGTRLSIL.

This clone was recorded once. The V and J genes are TRBV7-9 and TRBJ2-6; 8 bases align to TRBD1. CDR3 length equals 17 residues. J lost 1 base, V lost 4 bases, and 6 bases had no gene match. Germline V gives CDR1 SEHNR, CDR2 FQNEAQ (reference sequence). CDR3 sequence: CASSSGTGLSGANVLTF. The CDR3 DNA sequence: TGTGCCAGCAGCTCCGGGACAGGCTTATCTGGGGCCAACGTCCTGACTTTC.

The CDR3 nucleotides read TGTGCCAGTAGTCCCCCTGGGGGACACAACGTCCTGACTTTC. Residues: CASSPPGGHNVLTF. The chain has TRBV19 and TRBJ2-6; D might be TRBD1 (6 bases). This CDR3 comprises 14 residues. Trimming left V 5 bases short and J 9 bases short, with 14 bases between. CDR1 is LNHDA, CDR2 SQIVND, per germline (reference sequence).

J is TRBJ1-1 and V is TRBV7-9, with D tentatively TRBD1 (5 bases). Trimming removed 0 bases from V and 3 bases from J, with 11 bases in between. The CDR3 is 15 amino acids. Germline V gene data show CDR1 as SEHNR and CDR2 as FQNEAQ (reference sequence). The CDR3 loop is CASSLALGDDTEAFF. CDR3 sequence (DNA): TGTGCCAGCAGCTTAGCGTTAGGGGATGACACTGAAGCTTTCTTT.

The chain is built from TRBV11-3 and TRBJ2-2; a weak D match, TRBD2 (6 bases). Germline V lookup: CDR1 SGHNT, CDR2 YENEEA. V gave up 4 bases and J gave up 1 base, with 16 bases separating them. The CDR3 consists of 17 residues. The CDR3 nucleotides are TGTGCCAGCAGCTCGGGGGTTTTAGGCCGGAACACCGGGGAGCTGTTTTTT. As protein: CASSSGVLGRNTGELFF.

This sequence joins TRBV5-1 and TRBJ1-1; D call uncertain. The CDR3 is 14 amino acids. Germline V gives CDR1 SGHRS, CDR2 YFSETQ. Between the trimmed V and J ends, which lost 4 bases and 7 bases, there was a span of 17 bases. In DNA form, the CDR3 reads TGCGCCAGCAGCCGTGGTATAGCGTCGAATGAAGCTTTCTTT. It yields the protein CASSRGIASNEAFF. Together with reference TRBV5-1 and TRBJ1-1, the CDR3 gives the full variable domain: KAGVTQTPRYLIKTRGQQVTLSCSPISGHRSVSWYQQTPGQGLQFLFEYFSETQRNKGNFPGRFSGRQFSNSRSEMNVSTLELGDSALYLCASSRGIASNEAFFGQGTRLTVV.

V usage is TRBV30 and J usage is TRBJ1-2; a weak D match, TRBD1 (6 bases). This CDR3 region has 13 residues. With 4 bases removed from V and 8 bases from J, the gap between germline ends came to 17 bases. Germline V gives CDR1 GTSNPN, CDR2 SVGIG (reference sequence). CDR3 nucleotide sequence: TGTGCCTGGATTCGGGGGGCCTATCACGGCTACACCTTC. Its translation: CAWIRGAYHGYTF.

CDR3 amino acids: CASSVGDTGGTGETQYF. The CDR3 bases are TGTGCCAGCAGCGTAGGGGATACAGGCGGCACCGGGGAGACCCAGTACTTC. The V and J genes are TRBV9 and TRBJ2-5; tentative D call: TRBD1 (5 bases). CDR1 and CDR2 from the germline V gene are SGDLS and YYNGEE. V was shortened by 0 bases and J by 5 bases, with 20 bases between the two germline ends. This CDR3 has 17 residues. The full variable domain, in which reference TRBV9 and TRBJ2-5 provide the parts outside the CDR3, is DSGVTQTPKHLITATGQRVTLRCSPRSGDLSVYWYQQSLDQGLQFLIQYYNGEERAKGNILERFSAQQFPDLHSELNLSSLELGDSALYFCASSVGDTGGTGETQYFGPGTRLLVL.

This chain joins TRBV7-2 and TRBJ1-2, with TRBD1 identical over 9 bases. Germline V gene data show CDR1 as SGHTA and CDR2 as FQGNSA. The CDR3 runs 12 residues. V trimming: 6 bases; J trimming: 8 bases; junction bases outside the gene matches: 4. CDR3 sequence: CASSYTGGGYTF. The CDR3 DNA follows: TGTGCCAGCAGTTACACAGGGGGCGGCTACACCTTC.

CDR3 in amino acids: CASSLPLGRNEQYF. CDR3 coding DNA: TGTGCCAGCAGTTTACCGTTGGGGAGGAACGAGCAGTACTTC. The chain is built from TRBV28 and TRBJ2-7; D may be TRBD2 (6 bases). Trimming took 2 bases from V and 5 from J, leaving 13 bases between them. Germline values: CDR1 MDHEN, CDR2 SYDVKM. The CDR3 runs to 14 residues.

This chain joins TRBV5-4 and TRBJ2-1, with D possibly being TRBD2 (6 bases). V gave up 4 bases and J gave up 9 bases, with 14 bases separating them. Germline V gene lookup returns CDR1 SGHNT and CDR2 YYREEE (reference sequence). This CDR3 is 13 amino acids long. The CDR3 loop is CASSRDQGGEQFF. As DNA, the CDR3 is TGTGCCAGCAGCCGCGATCAGGGAGGTGAGCAGTTCTTC. Supplemented by reference TRBV5-4 and TRBJ2-1, the full variable domain reads ETGVTQSPTHLIKTRGQQVTLRCSSQSGHNTVSWYQQALGQGPQFIFQYYREEENGRGNFPPRFSGLQFPNYSSELNVNALELDDSALYLCASSRDQGGEQFFGPGTRLTVL.

The rearrangement joins TRBV27 to TRBJ2-1, with 11 nucleotides matching TRBD2. The CDR3 is 19 amino acids. Germline CDR1 reads MNHEY; CDR2 reads SMNVEV (reference sequence). Unmatched junction bases numbered 10, after V lost 3 bases and J lost 0 bases. This CDR3 reads CASSFTGLADLSSYNEQFF. The DNA for the CDR3 is TGTGCCAGCAGTTTTACGGGACTAGCGGACCTCAGCTCCTACAATGAGCAGTTCTTC.

The V call is TRBV11-1, the J call TRBJ2-3; 7 bases match TRBD2. CDR1 is SGHAT and CDR2 is FQDESV in the germline V gene (reference sequence). This CDR3 spans 15 amino acids. The V and J ends lost 5 bases and 4 bases, in that order; junction bases with no gene match: 9. The CDR3, as DNA: TGTGCCAGCAGCCGGAGGGAGGGTTACTCAGATACGCAGTATTTT. This encodes CASSRREGYSDTQYF. Full variable domain (remainder filled in from reference TRBV11-1 and TRBJ2-3): EAEVAQSPRYKITEKSQAVAFWCDPISGHATLYWYRQILGQGPELLVQFQDESVVDDSQLPKDRFSAERLKGVDSTLKIQPAELGDSAMYLCASSRREGYSDTQYFGPGTRLTVL.

The chain combines TRBV6-5 with TRBJ2-7; 14 bases are a match to TRBD2. The CDR3 covers 15 residues. Germline assignment: CDR1 MNHEY and CDR2 SVGAGI. The ends lost 5 bases at V and 5 bases at J; junction bases unmatched: 5. The DNA of the CDR3 is TGTGCCAGCAGTGGGACTAGCGGGGGTTTCCACGAGCAGTACTTC. Its translation is CASSGTSGGFHEQYF.

This chain joins TRBV25-1 and TRBJ2-5; TRBD1 aligns across 8 bases. Trimming removed 2 bases from V and 1 base from J; junction bases left unmatched: 3. Germline values: CDR1 MGHDK, CDR2 SYGVNS. The CDR3 runs 15 residues. The CDR3 DNA follows: TGTGCCAGCAGTGAACCCGACAGGGGCCAAGAGACCCAGTACTTC. It yields the protein CASSEPDRGQETQYF.

This chain connects TRBV29-1 to TRBJ1-1, with D possibly TRBD1 on 6 matching bases. CDR3 length: 13 residues. The germline V gene encodes CDR1 SQVTM and CDR2 ANQGSEA. V lost 6 bases and J lost 5, with 16 bases in between. CDR3 protein: CSVRVTGGTEAFF. CDR3 coding DNA: TGCAGCGTCCGGGTGACAGGTGGGACTGAAGCTTTCTTT.

The chain combines TRBV6-1 with TRBJ2-7, with a weak D call TRBD1 (6 bases). Germline values: CDR1 MNHNS, CDR2 SASEGT. This CDR3 spans 12 amino acids. With 7 bases removed from V and 6 bases from J, the gap between germline ends came to 13 bases. The chain's CDR3 is CASNYRAAEQYF. For the CDR3, the DNA is TGTGCCAGCAACTACAGGGCCGCCGAGCAGTACTTC.

The chain is built from TRBV30 and TRBJ1-2; possible D gene TRBD1, 5 bases. The CDR3 spans 13 residues. Germline V CDR1 and CDR2: GTSNPN, SVGIG (reference sequence). Deletions cut 0 bases from V and 4 bases from J, with 9 bases between. CDR3 nucleotides: TGTGCCTGGAGTGTATTAAGGGGCTATGGCTACACCTTC. Its translation is CAWSVLRGYGYTF.

CDR3 in amino acids: CASSLAGQEREAFF. As DNA, the CDR3 is TGTGCCAGCAGCTTAGCGGGACAGGAGCGTGAAGCTTTCTTT. The chain carries TRBV7-9 and TRBJ1-1, with 8 bases identical to TRBD1. CDR1 and CDR2 from the germline V gene are SEHNR and FQNEAQ (reference sequence). This CDR3 has 14 amino acids. The trim removed 0 bases at V and 7 bases at J, leaving 4 bases unmatched.

The chain is built from TRBV12-5 and TRBJ2-5, with TRBD1 identical over 8 bases. CDR3 length equals 16 residues. The germline gives CDR1 LGHNT, CDR2 FRNRAP. V trimming: 4 bases; J trimming: 0 bases; junction bases outside the gene matches: 7. The CDR3 coding sequence is TGTGCTAGTGGTTCCCCGACAGGGGAATACCAAGAGACCCAGTACTTC. It specifies CASGSPTGEYQETQYF. The full variable domain, completed using reference TRBV12-5 and TRBJ2-5, is DARVTQTPRHKVTEMGQEVTMRCQPILGHNTVFWYRQTMMQGLELLAYFRNRAPLDDSGMPKDRFSAEMPDATLATLKIQPSEPRDSAVYFCASGSPTGEYQETQYFGPGTRLLVL.

This sequence joins TRBV19 and TRBJ1-5; 10 bases are shared with TRBD1. The trim removed 6 bases at V and 4 bases at J, leaving 3 bases unmatched. CDR1 and CDR2 (germline): LNHDA, SQIVND (reference sequence). The CDR3 length is 14 residues. In nucleotides, the CDR3 is TGTGCCAGTAGCCGGGACAGGGGTAATCAGCCCCAGCATTTT. Protein product: CASSRDRGNQPQHF.

The V gene is TRBV6-5, the J gene TRBJ2-3; weak D call: TRBD2 (6 bases). Germline V gene data show CDR1 as MNHEY and CDR2 as SVGAGI. This CDR3 has 13 residues. Trimming shortened V by 7 bases and J by 1 base, and 9 bases separated the two germline ends. The DNA for the CDR3 is TGTGCCAGCATGCGCGGGGGCACAGATACGCAGTATTTT. This encodes CASMRGGTDTQYF.

The chain recombines TRBV5-4 with TRBJ1-5, with TRBD1 identical over 9 bases. Losses at the gene ends were 2 bases for V and 4 bases for J; bases not matched to a gene: 1. The length of the CDR3 is 14 residues. CDR1 is SGHNT and CDR2 is YYREEE in the germline V gene (reference sequence). For the CDR3, the DNA is TGTGCCAGCAGCTTCGACAGGGGGAATCAGCCCCAGCATTTT. It specifies CASSFDRGNQPQHF.

The CDR3 sequence: CASSDTNYGYTF. In nucleotides, the CDR3 is TGTGCCAGCAGTGACACAAACTATGGCTACACCTTC. The rearrangement uses TRBV6-1 and TRBJ1-2; no definite D call. In germline, CDR1 is MNHNS, CDR2 SASEGT. This CDR3 contains 12 residues. With 3 bases removed from V and 2 bases from J, the gap between germline ends came to 4 bases.

The V and J genes are TRBV5-6 and TRBJ2-3; the match to TRBD2 covers 14 bases. The CDR3 is 19 amino acids. CDR1 and CDR2 (germline): SGHDT, YYEEEE. V trimming: 1 base; J trimming: 2 bases; junction bases outside the gene matches: 9. The CDR3 DNA follows: TGTGCCAGCAGCTTGAGATTTGGGACTAGCGGGAGTCCCACAGATACGCAGTATTTT. Its protein is CASSLRFGTSGSPTDTQYF.

The V gene is TRBV9, the J gene TRBJ2-7, with a possible D match to TRBD2 (5 bases). With 2 bases removed from V and 3 bases from J, the gap between germline ends came to 12 bases. Germline CDR1 and CDR2: SGDLS and YYNGEE. The CDR3 has 14 residues. The CDR3 loop is CASSVGMSYYEQYF. The CDR3 DNA reads TGTGCCAGCAGCGTCGGGATGTCCTACTACGAGCAGTACTTC.

A remark on this clone: This CDR3 is also generated by other DNA sequences in the sample. The rearrangement joins TRBV29-1 to TRBJ1-3; D remains ambiguous. Germline lookup yields CDR1 SQVTM and CDR2 ANQGSEA. Trimming took off 4 bases at V and 0 bases at J, with 7 bases between the two ends. The CDR3 contains 13 residues. The CDR3 loop reads CSVVRDSGNTIYF. DNA for the CDR3: TGCAGCGTTGTGAGGGACTCTGGAAACACCATATATTTT.

CDR3 loop: CAWSPRSSYEQYF. The CDR3 nucleotides read TGTGCCTGGAGTCCTCGGAGCTCCTACGAGCAGTACTTC. V and J are TRBV30 and TRBJ2-7; D uncertain. CDR3 size: 13 residues. Trimming took off 2 bases at V and 0 bases at J, with 8 bases between the two ends. CDR1 and CDR2 (germline): GTSNPN, SVGIG (reference sequence). Combining the CDR3 with reference TRBV30 and TRBJ2-7 gives the whole variable domain SQTIHQWPATLVQPVGSPLSLECTVEGTSNPNLYWYRQAAGRGLQLLFYSVGIGQISSEVPQNLSASRPQDRQFILSSKKLLLSDSGFYLCAWSPRSSYEQYFGPGTRLTVT.

This clone was seen a single time. This chain uses TRBV5-6 with TRBJ2-1; 8 bases line up with TRBD2. The length of the CDR3 is 18 residues. V shed 0 bases and J 0 bases; nucleotides not matched to a gene: 8. Germline loops: CDR1 SGHDT, CDR2 YYEEEE. CDR3 DNA sequence: TGTGCCAGCAGCTTGGCCTGGCTAGCGGGTTACTCCTACAATGAGCAGTTCTTC. Encoded protein: CASSLAWLAGYSYNEQFF.

The genes are TRBV5-4 and TRBJ2-5; possible D gene TRBD2, 6 bases. Germline V CDR1 and CDR2: SGHNT, YYREEE (reference sequence). The length of the CDR3 is 15 residues. Trimming shortened V by 0 bases and J by 1 base, and 10 bases separated the two germline ends. The CDR3 bases are TGTGCCAGCAGCTTGGACGGAGGGGCCCAAGAGACCCAGTACTTC. It translates to CASSLDGGAQETQYF.